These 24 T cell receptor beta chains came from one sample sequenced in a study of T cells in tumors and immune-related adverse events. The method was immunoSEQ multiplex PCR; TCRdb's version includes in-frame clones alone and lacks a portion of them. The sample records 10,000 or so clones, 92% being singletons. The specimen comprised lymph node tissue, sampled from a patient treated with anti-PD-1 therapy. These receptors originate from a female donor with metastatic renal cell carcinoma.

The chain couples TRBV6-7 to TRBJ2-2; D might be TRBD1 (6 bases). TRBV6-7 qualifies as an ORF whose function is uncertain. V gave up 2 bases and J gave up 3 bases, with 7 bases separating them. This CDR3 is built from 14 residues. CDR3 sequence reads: CASSYRGYTGELFF. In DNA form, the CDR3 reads TGTGCCAGCAGTTACAGGGGGTACACCGGGGAGCTGTTTTTT.

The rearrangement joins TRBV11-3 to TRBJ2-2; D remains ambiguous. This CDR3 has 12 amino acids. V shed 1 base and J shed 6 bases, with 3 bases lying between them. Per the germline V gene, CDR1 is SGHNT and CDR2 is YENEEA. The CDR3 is CASSLGAGELFF. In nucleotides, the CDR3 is TGTGCCAGCAGCTTAGGGGCCGGGGAGCTGTTTTTT.

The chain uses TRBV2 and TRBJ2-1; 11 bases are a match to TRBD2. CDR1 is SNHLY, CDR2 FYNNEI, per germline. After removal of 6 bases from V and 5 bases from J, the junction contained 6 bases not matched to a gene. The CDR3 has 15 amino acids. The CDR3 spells CASRNQLAGDNEQFF. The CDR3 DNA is TGTGCCAGCAGAAACCAACTAGCGGGAGACAATGAGCAGTTCTTC. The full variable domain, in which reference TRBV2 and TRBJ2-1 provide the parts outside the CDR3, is EPEVTQTPSHQVTQMGQEVILRCVPISNHLYFYWYRQILGQKVEFLVSFYNNEISEKSEIFDDQFSVERPDGSNFTLKIRSTKLEDSAMYFCASRNQLAGDNEQFFGPGTRLTVL.

As DNA, the CDR3 is TGTGCCAGCAGCTTACCCACCGGGACAGGATTTGGCTACACCTTC. Protein sequence: CASSLPTGTGFGYTF. The V call is TRBV7-9, the J call TRBJ1-2, with 8 bases that match TRBD1. Trimming took 2 bases from V and 7 from J; bases not matched to a gene: 9. The CDR3 sequence is 15 residues long. Germline loops: CDR1 SEHNR, CDR2 FQNEAQ (reference sequence).

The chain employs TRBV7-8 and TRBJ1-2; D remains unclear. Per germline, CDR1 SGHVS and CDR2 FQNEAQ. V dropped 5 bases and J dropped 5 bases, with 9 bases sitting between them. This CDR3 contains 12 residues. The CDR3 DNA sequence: TGTGCCAGCAGCCCCGGGGAGTATGGCTACACCTTC. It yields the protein CASSPGEYGYTF.

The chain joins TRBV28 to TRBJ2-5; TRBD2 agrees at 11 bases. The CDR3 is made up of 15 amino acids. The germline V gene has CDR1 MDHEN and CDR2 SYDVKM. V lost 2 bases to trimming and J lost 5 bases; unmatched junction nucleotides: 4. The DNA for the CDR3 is TGTGCCAGCAGTTTAGGGCTAGCGGGAGGTGAGACCCAGTACTTC. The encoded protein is CASSLGLAGGETQYF.

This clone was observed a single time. This CDR3 reads CASSTESGYEQYF. The CDR3 DNA reads as TGTGCCAGCAGCACCGAATCAGGCTACGAGCAGTACTTC. The chain couples TRBV21-1 to TRBJ2-7; whether TRBD1, the table's D call, matches the DNA was not checked. TRBV21-1 is given as a pseudogene. CDR3 length: 13 amino acids.

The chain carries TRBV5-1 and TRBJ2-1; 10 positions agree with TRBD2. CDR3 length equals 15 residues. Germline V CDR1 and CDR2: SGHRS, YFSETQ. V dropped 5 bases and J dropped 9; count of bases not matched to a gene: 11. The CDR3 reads CASRDLAGAGGEQFF. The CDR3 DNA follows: TGCGCCAGCAGGGACCTAGCGGGAGCGGGAGGTGAGCAGTTCTTC.

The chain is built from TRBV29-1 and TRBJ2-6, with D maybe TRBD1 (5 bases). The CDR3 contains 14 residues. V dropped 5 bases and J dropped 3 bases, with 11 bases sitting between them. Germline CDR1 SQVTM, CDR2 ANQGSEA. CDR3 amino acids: CSVRQTGGANVLTF. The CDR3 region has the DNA TGCAGCGTTCGTCAAACAGGTGGGGCCAACGTCCTGACTTTC.

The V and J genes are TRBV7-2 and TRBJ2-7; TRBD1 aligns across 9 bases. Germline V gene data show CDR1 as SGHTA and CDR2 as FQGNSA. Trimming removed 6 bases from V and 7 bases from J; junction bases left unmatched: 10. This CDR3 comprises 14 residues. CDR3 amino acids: CASSSAQGAGEQYF. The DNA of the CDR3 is TGTGCCAGCAGTAGCGCACAGGGGGCGGGAGAGCAGTACTTC.

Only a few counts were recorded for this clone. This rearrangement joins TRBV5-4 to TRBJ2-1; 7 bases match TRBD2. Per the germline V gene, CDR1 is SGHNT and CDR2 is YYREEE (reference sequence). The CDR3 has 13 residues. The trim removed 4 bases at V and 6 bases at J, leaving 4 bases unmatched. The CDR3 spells CASSGGLLNEQFF. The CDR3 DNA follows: TGTGCCAGCAGCGGGGGACTACTCAATGAGCAGTTCTTC.

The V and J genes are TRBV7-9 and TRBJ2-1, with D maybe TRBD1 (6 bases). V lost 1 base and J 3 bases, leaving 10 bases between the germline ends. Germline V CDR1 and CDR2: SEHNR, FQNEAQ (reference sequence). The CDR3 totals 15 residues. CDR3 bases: TGTGCCAGCAGCTTAGAACAGGGTCGCTACAATGAGCAGTTCTTC. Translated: CASSLEQGRYNEQFF.

As DNA, the CDR3 is TGTGCCAGCAGCCAAGTCGGGGATGAGCAGTTCTTC. Translation: CASSQVGDEQFF. This chain uses TRBV4-2 with TRBJ2-1, with a possible D match to TRBD2 (5 bases). This CDR3 region has 12 residues. Germline CDR1 is LGHNA and CDR2 is YNFKEQ. Trimming took off 1 base at V and 8 bases at J, with 6 bases between the two ends.

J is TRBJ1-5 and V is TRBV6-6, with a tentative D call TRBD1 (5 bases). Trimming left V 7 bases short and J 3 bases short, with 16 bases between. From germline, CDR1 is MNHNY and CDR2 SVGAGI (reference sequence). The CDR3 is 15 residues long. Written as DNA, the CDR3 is TGTGCCAGCAAAGCGACAGTCCGCGCCAATCAGCCCCAGCATTTT. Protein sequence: CASKATVRANQPQHF.

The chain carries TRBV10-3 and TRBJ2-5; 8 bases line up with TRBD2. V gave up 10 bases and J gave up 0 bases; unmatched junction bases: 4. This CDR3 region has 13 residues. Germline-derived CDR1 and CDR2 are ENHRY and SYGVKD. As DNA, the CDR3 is TGTGCCAGTGCACTAGCGGACCAAGAGACCCAGTACTTC. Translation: CASALADQETQYF.

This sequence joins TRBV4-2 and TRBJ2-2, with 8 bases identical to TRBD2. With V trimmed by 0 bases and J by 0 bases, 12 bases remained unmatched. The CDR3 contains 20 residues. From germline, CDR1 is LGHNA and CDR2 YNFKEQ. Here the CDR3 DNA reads TGTGCCAGCAGCCAAGAAAGCGAGGACCCGGGACTAGCGAACACCGGGGAGCTGTTTTTT. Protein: CASSQESEDPGLANTGELFF.

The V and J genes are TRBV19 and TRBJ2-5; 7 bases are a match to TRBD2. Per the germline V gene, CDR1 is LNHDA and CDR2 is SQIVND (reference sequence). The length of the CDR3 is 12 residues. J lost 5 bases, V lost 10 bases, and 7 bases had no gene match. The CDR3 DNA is TGTGCCACCTCGACTAGCTTTGAGACCCAGTACTTC. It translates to CATSTSFETQYF.

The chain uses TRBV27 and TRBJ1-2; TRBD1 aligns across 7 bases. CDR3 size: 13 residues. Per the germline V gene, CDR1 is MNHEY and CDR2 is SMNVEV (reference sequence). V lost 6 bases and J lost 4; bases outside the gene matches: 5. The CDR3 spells CASSPTGTYGYTF. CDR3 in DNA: TGTGCCAGCAGCCCGACAGGGACCTATGGCTACACCTTC.

The CDR3 reads CASSVQGSGDGYTF. CDR3 nucleotides: TGTGCCAGCAGTGTACAGGGTTCGGGGGATGGCTACACCTTC. The chain links TRBV28 to TRBJ1-2, with D perhaps TRBD1 (6 bases). CDR1 MDHEN and CDR2 SYDVKM come from the germline V gene. The V end was cut by 5 bases, the J end by 6 bases, with 16 bases between. This CDR3 is 14 amino acids long.

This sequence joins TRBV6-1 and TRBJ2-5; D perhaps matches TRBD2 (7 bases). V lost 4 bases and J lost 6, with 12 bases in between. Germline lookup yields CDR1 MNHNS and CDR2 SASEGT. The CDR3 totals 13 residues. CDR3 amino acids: CASSGGGGKTQYF. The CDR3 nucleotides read TGTGCCAGCAGTGGGGGAGGGGGGAAGACCCAGTACTTC.

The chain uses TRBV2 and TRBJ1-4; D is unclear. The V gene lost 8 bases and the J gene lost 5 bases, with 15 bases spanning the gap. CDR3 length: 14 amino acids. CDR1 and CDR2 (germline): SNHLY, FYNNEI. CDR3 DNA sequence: TGTGCCAGCCTTCCCCGGGTTCCAAATGAAAAACTGTTTTTT. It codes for CASLPRVPNEKLFF.

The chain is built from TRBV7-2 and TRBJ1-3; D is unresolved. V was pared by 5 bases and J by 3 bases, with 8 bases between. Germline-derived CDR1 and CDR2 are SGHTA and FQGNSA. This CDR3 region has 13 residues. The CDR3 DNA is TGTGCCAGCAGCCCGGGAGGTGGAAACACCATATATTTT. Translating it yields CASSPGGGNTIYF. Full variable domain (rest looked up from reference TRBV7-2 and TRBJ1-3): GAGVSQSPSNKVTEKGKDVELRCDPISGHTALYWYRQSLGQGLEFLIYFQGNSAPDKSGLPSDRFSAERTGGSVSTLTIQRTQQEDSAVYLCASSPGGGNTIYFGEGSWLTVV.

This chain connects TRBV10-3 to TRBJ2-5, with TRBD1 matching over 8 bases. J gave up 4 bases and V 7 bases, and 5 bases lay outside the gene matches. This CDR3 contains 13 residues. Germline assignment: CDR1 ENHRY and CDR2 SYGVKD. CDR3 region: CAITPDRVETQYF. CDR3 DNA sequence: TGTGCCATCACCCCGGACAGGGTAGAGACCCAGTACTTC.

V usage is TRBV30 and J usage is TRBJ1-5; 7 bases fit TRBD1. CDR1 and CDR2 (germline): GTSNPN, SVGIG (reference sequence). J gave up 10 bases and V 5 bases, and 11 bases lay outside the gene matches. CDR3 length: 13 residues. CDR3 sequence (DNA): TGTGCCTGGGGTGGCCCGGACAGGAACCCCCAGCATTTT. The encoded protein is CAWGGPDRNPQHF.